These T cell receptor beta chains were read from a single sample in a study of lymphopenia after photon versus proton radiotherapy. Repertoires were generated with immunoSEQ multiplex PCR, while TCRdb's copy carries only in-frame clones and drops some. The sample yields about 7,500 clones, around 85% seen once. The starting material was peripheral blood, obtained from a patient treated with photon-based radiotherapy. The receptors originated from a woman in her seventies with pancreatic cancer. CDR3s include the opening cysteine and the closing phenylalanine or tryptophan. The order of the fields is V gene, D gene, J gene, clone size, CDR3 DNA, CDR3 protein. A D gene is named only where the DNA matches it firmly. Not every row has a clone size; where given, it reads once, few, many or a size class.

v_gene: TRBV4-2
d_gene: TRBD2
j_gene: TRBJ2-2
abundance: NA
CDR3nt: TGTGCCAGCAGCCTAGCGGGAGTTAGGACCGGGGAGCTGTTTTTT
CDR3aa: CASSLAGVRTGELFF

v_gene: TRBV9
d_gene: TRBD2
j_gene: TRBJ2-1
abundance: once
CDR3nt: TGTGCCAGCAGCGTAGGTGAGTGGGGGACTAGCGGGAGCCTCTACAATGAGCAGTTCTTC
CDR3aa: CASSVGEWGTSGSLYNEQFF

v_gene: TRBV19
d_gene: TRBD2
j_gene: TRBJ2-7
abundance: NA
CDR3nt: TGTGCCAGTAGGAAGAGCGGGACGGGGGACTACGAGCAGTACTTC
CDR3aa: CASRKSGTGDYEQYF

v_gene: TRBV7-2
d_gene: NA
j_gene: TRBJ1-1
abundance: NA
CDR3nt: TGTGCCAGCACGATAGGGTTCATGAACACTGAAGCTTTCTTT
CDR3aa: CASTIGFMNTEAFF

v_gene: TRBV27
d_gene: TRBD1
j_gene: TRBJ2-7
abundance: NA
CDR3nt: TGTGCCAGCAGCCATACGGGACAGGGGGGGTCCGAGCAGTACTTC
CDR3aa: CASSHTGQGGSEQYF

v_gene: TRBV30
d_gene: NA
j_gene: TRBJ1-6
abundance: NA
CDR3nt: TGTGCCTGGAAGTTATTGGTTGGTTCACCCCTCCACTTT
CDR3aa: CAWKLLVGSPLHF

v_gene: TRBV6-5
d_gene: NA
j_gene: TRBJ2-5
abundance: NA
CDR3nt: TGTGCAGCAAGCGGCGATGAAGAGACCCAGTACTTC
CDR3aa: CAASGDEETQYF

v_gene: TRBV5-1
d_gene: TRBD1
j_gene: TRBJ2-3
abundance: NA
CDR3nt: TGCGCCAGCAGCGACGTACAGGGGGCGAGGACAGATACGCAGTATTTT
CDR3aa: CASSDVQGARTDTQYF

v_gene: TRBV4-1
d_gene: NA
j_gene: TRBJ2-7
abundance: NA
CDR3nt: TGCGCCAGCAGCCAAGGGACGGGTGGGGGCAGCTCCTACGAGCAGTACTTC
CDR3aa: CASSQGTGGGSSYEQYF

v_gene: TRBV11-1
d_gene: NA
j_gene: TRBJ1-1
abundance: NA
CDR3nt: TGTGCCAGCAGCTTAGCGCCGAGGACTGAAGCTTTCTTT
CDR3aa: CASSLAPRTEAFF

v_gene: TRBV7-9
d_gene: TRBD2
j_gene: TRBJ2-2
abundance: once
CDR3nt: TGTGCCAGCAGCTTAGCGTTATTAGCGGGAGCGGGCACCGGGGAGCTGTTTTTT
CDR3aa: CASSLALLAGAGTGELFF

v_gene: TRBV28
d_gene: TRBD1
j_gene: TRBJ2-7
abundance: once
CDR3nt: TGTGCCAGCAGTGTGACAGGGGAAAACTACGAGCAGTACTTC
CDR3aa: CASSVTGENYEQYF

v_gene: TRBV19
d_gene: NA
j_gene: TRBJ1-2
abundance: NA
CDR3nt: TGTGCCAGTAGGACCAGGGGAGCCGCTAACTATGGCTACACCTTC
CDR3aa: CASRTRGAANYGYTF

v_gene: TRBV7-9
d_gene: TRBD1
j_gene: TRBJ1-4
abundance: NA
CDR3nt: TGTGCCAGCAGCGTCGGGACAGGCGAGGATGAAAAACTGTTTTTT
CDR3aa: CASSVGTGEDEKLFF

v_gene: TRBV5-1
d_gene: TRBD2
j_gene: TRBJ2-1
abundance: NA
CDR3nt: TGCGCCAGCAGAGTCTGGACTAGCGGGAGTCCTCAGTTCTTC
CDR3aa: CASRVWTSGSPQFF

v_gene: TRBV19
d_gene: NA
j_gene: TRBJ2-1
abundance: NA
CDR3nt: TGTGCCAGTAGTATAGGCCCACAGGGTTGGAGTAGCTCCTACAATGAGCAGTTCTTC
CDR3aa: CASSIGPQGWSSSYNEQFF

v_gene: TRBV21-1
d_gene: NA
j_gene: TRBJ1-1
abundance: NA
CDR3nt: TGTGCCAGCAGCAACGCAGGGGGATCCAACACTGAAGCTTTCTTT
CDR3aa: CASSNAGGSNTEAFF

v_gene: TRBV21-1
d_gene: NA
j_gene: TRBJ2-7
abundance: NA
CDR3nt: TGTGCCAGCAGCATACAGGGTCCCAGCGAGCAGTACTTC
CDR3aa: CASSIQGPSEQYF

v_gene: TRBV7-8
d_gene: TRBD1
j_gene: TRBJ2-5
abundance: NA
CDR3nt: TGTGCCAGCAGCTTGGGACAGGGTAGGCGGGAGACCCAGTACTTC
CDR3aa: CASSLGQGRRETQYF

v_gene: TRBV6-4
d_gene: TRBD2
j_gene: TRBJ2-3
abundance: NA
CDR3nt: TGTGCCAGCAGCAGACTAGCGGGAGAAGGAACAGATACGCAGTATTTT
CDR3aa: CASSRLAGEGTDTQYF

v_gene: TRBV4-2
d_gene: TRBD1
j_gene: TRBJ2-1
abundance: NA
CDR3nt: TGTGCCAGCAGCCAAGAAAGTATTAAATGGGTAAGAGGGGGCTATGAGCAGTTCTTC
CDR3aa: CASSQESIKWVRGGYEQFF

v_gene: TRBV5-6
d_gene: NA
j_gene: TRBJ2-1
abundance: NA
CDR3nt: TGTGCCAGCAGCTTGGTTGGAGGTGAGCAGTTCTTC
CDR3aa: CASSLVGGEQFF

v_gene: TRBV28
d_gene: TRBD1
j_gene: TRBJ2-2
abundance: NA
CDR3nt: TGTGCCAGCGCGGTCCCGGGACAGGGGGCCGGGGAGCTGTTTTTT
CDR3aa: CASAVPGQGAGELFF

v_gene: TRBV28
d_gene: NA
j_gene: TRBJ2-7
abundance: NA
CDR3nt: TGTGCCAGCTCCACCCTTCAAGGTTCCTACGAGCAGTACTTC
CDR3aa: CASSTLQGSYEQYF

v_gene: TRBV5-1
d_gene: NA
j_gene: TRBJ1-2
abundance: NA
CDR3nt: TGCGCCAGCAGCCCCGCCCCAGGGGACTATGGCTACACCTTC
CDR3aa: CASSPAPGDYGYTF

v_gene: TRBV15
d_gene: TRBD2
j_gene: TRBJ2-2
abundance: NA
CDR3nt: TGTGCCACCAGCAGAGAAGCGGGAGAGGTCGGGGAGCTGTTTTTT
CDR3aa: CATSREAGEVGELFF

v_gene: TRBV2
d_gene: NA
j_gene: TRBJ2-7
abundance: few
CDR3nt: TGTGCCAGCAGTGAAGCGCACACGAGGCTAGTTAGCTCCTACGAGCAGTACTTC
CDR3aa: CASSEAHTRLVSSYEQYF

v_gene: TRBV11-2
d_gene: TRBD1
j_gene: TRBJ1-6
abundance: NA
CDR3nt: TGTGCCAGCAGCTTAGCTACAGGGGTTAATTCACCCCTCCACTTT
CDR3aa: CASSLATGVNSPLHF

v_gene: TRBV11-2
d_gene: TRBD2
j_gene: TRBJ2-1
abundance: NA
CDR3nt: TGTGCCAGCAGCTTAGGACTAGCGGGAGGGATGAACTCCTACAATGAGCAGTTCTTC
CDR3aa: CASSLGLAGGMNSYNEQFF

v_gene: TRBV6-5
d_gene: NA
j_gene: TRBJ1-1
abundance: NA
CDR3nt: TGTGCCAGCAGTTACAGGGACGACACTGAAGCTTTCTTT
CDR3aa: CASSYRDDTEAFF

v_gene: TRBV28
d_gene: NA
j_gene: TRBJ1-2
abundance: NA
CDR3nt: TGTGCCAGTAGGGAACAGGGAGGCTACACCTTC
CDR3aa: CASREQGGYTF

v_gene: TRBV18
d_gene: NA
j_gene: TRBJ2-2
abundance: few
CDR3nt: TGTGCCAGCTCACTTTCAGGGGCCACCGGGGAGCTGTTTTTT
CDR3aa: CASSLSGATGELFF

v_gene: TRBV15
d_gene: TRBD1
j_gene: TRBJ1-5
abundance: few
CDR3nt: TGTGCCACCTCACAGGGGGGACCCACTATTAGCAATCAGCCCCAGCATTTT
CDR3aa: CATSQGGPTISNQPQHF

v_gene: TRBV19
d_gene: NA
j_gene: TRBJ1-2
abundance: NA
CDR3nt: TGTGCCAGTAGTGCAAACGGCTATGGCTACACCTTC
CDR3aa: CASSANGYGYTF

v_gene: TRBV14
d_gene: TRBD2
j_gene: TRBJ2-1
abundance: NA
CDR3nt: TGTGCCAGCACCCAACGGGGGGGAGGGGACAATGAGCAGTTCTTC
CDR3aa: CASTQRGGGDNEQFF

v_gene: TRBV7-2
d_gene: NA
j_gene: TRBJ2-1
abundance: NA
CDR3nt: TGTGCCAGCAGCCCCGGACGGTCCTACAATGAGCAGTTCTTC
CDR3aa: CASSPGRSYNEQFF

v_gene: TRBV20-1
d_gene: NA
j_gene: TRBJ2-3
abundance: NA
CDR3nt: TGCAGTGCTAGAATAGATACGCAGTATTTT
CDR3aa: CSARIDTQYF

v_gene: TRBV19
d_gene: NA
j_gene: TRBJ1-1
abundance: NA
CDR3nt: TGTGCCAGTTTAAGGAGCGGCACTGAAGCTTTCTTT
CDR3aa: CASLRSGTEAFF

v_gene: TRBV28
d_gene: TRBD1
j_gene: TRBJ1-4
abundance: once
CDR3nt: TGTGCCAGCAGCTTGAGGGGGACAGCGAATGAAAAACTGTTTTTT
CDR3aa: CASSLRGTANEKLFF

v_gene: TRBV15
d_gene: NA
j_gene: TRBJ1-5
abundance: NA
CDR3nt: TGTGCCACCAGCAGGGGTTCGGAACAGCCCCAGCATTTT
CDR3aa: CATSRGSEQPQHF

v_gene: TRBV30
d_gene: TRBD1
j_gene: TRBJ1-5
abundance: NA
CDR3nt: TGTGCCTGGAGCCCCGGGACAGGGGGCAATCAGCCCCAGCATTTT
CDR3aa: CAWSPGTGGNQPQHF

v_gene: TRBV7-6
d_gene: TRBD1
j_gene: TRBJ1-1
abundance: NA
CDR3nt: TGTGCCAGCAGCCAGCCACAGGGGTTGAACACTGAAGCTTTCTTT
CDR3aa: CASSQPQGLNTEAFF

v_gene: TRBV29-1
d_gene: NA
j_gene: TRBJ2-3
abundance: NA
CDR3nt: TGCAGCGTTGAAGCCCGGGTAGATACGCAGTATTTT
CDR3aa: CSVEARVDTQYF

v_gene: TRBV4-2
d_gene: NA
j_gene: TRBJ1-4
abundance: once
CDR3nt: TGTGCCAGCAGCCAAGCCGACAGTCAGAATGAAAAACTGTTTTTT
CDR3aa: CASSQADSQNEKLFF

v_gene: TRBV19
d_gene: TRBD2
j_gene: TRBJ2-1
abundance: NA
CDR3nt: TGTGCCAGCGGGACTAGCGGGATCGGTGAGCAGTTCTTC
CDR3aa: CASGTSGIGEQFF

v_gene: TRBV9
d_gene: NA
j_gene: TRBJ2-6
abundance: NA
CDR3nt: TGTGCCAGCAGCGTCGGGGGGCGGATCGACTCTGGGGCCAACGTCCTGACTTTC
CDR3aa: CASSVGGRIDSGANVLTF

v_gene: TRBV7-2
d_gene: NA
j_gene: TRBJ2-5
abundance: NA
CDR3nt: TGTGCCAGCAGACCCCCGCCGGGACAACAACAAGAGACCCAGTACTTC
CDR3aa: CASRPPPGQQQETQYF

v_gene: TRBV7-9
d_gene: NA
j_gene: TRBJ1-4
abundance: once
CDR3nt: TGTGCCAGCAGCTTAGCGGAAGTCGGGAATGAAAAACTGTTTTTT
CDR3aa: CASSLAEVGNEKLFF

v_gene: TRBV5-5
d_gene: NA
j_gene: TRBJ1-4
abundance: NA
CDR3nt: TGTGCCAGCACCCACGACAGGTATAATGAAAAACTGTTTTTT
CDR3aa: CASTHDRYNEKLFF

v_gene: TRBV5-1
d_gene: TRBD1
j_gene: TRBJ2-5
abundance: NA
CDR3nt: TGCGCCAGCAGCTTGGGACAGGGATTCCAAGAGACCCAGTACTTC
CDR3aa: CASSLGQGFQETQYF

v_gene: TRBV2
d_gene: NA
j_gene: TRBJ2-5
abundance: NA
CDR3nt: TGTGCCAGCAGTGAAGCGGGGTCGGGACGGGGGACCCAGTACTTC
CDR3aa: CASSEAGSGRGTQYF

v_gene: TRBV18
d_gene: NA
j_gene: TRBJ2-2
abundance: NA
CDR3nt: TGTGCCAGCTCACCGTTGCAAGGGGCTAACACCGGGGAGCTGTTTTTT
CDR3aa: CASSPLQGANTGELFF

v_gene: TRBV7-2
d_gene: NA
j_gene: TRBJ2-6
abundance: NA
CDR3nt: TGTGCCAGCAGCTTAAGTATTGTACAATCTGGGGCCAACGTCCTGACTTTC
CDR3aa: CASSLSIVQSGANVLTF

v_gene: TRBV4-2
d_gene: NA
j_gene: TRBJ1-5
abundance: large
CDR3nt: TGTGCCAGCAGCCAAGGTAATAAGCCCCAGCATTTT
CDR3aa: CASSQGNKPQHF

v_gene: TRBV25-1
d_gene: NA
j_gene: TRBJ1-4
abundance: NA
CDR3nt: TGTGCCAGCAGTGAGCCCGGGGGAGCTAATGAAAAACTGTTTTTT
CDR3aa: CASSEPGGANEKLFF